The 8 T cell receptor beta chains below all came from one sample that was sequenced in a study of T cell changes during pregnancy in multiple sclerosis. Data came from immunoSEQ multiplex PCR; TCRdb stores just in-frame clones and leaves some out. In the table there are fewer than 40,000 clones, over 85% of which are singletons. The sequences come from CD8+ T cells from peripheral blood mononuclear cells, collected in the first trimester of pregnancy. The source is a female donor with multiple sclerosis, enrolled in a pregnancy study.

This sequence joins TRBV29-1 and TRBJ1-2; 9 bases line up with TRBD1. Germline values: CDR1 SQVTM, CDR2 ANQGSEA. Trimming removed 3 bases from V and 3 bases from J; junction bases left unmatched: 5. CDR3 size: 14 residues. The CDR3 loop reads CSVDMDRGDYGYTF. CDR3 bases: TGCAGCGTTGATATGGACAGGGGAGACTATGGCTACACCTTC. The full variable domain, rest sourced from reference TRBV29-1 and TRBJ1-2, is SAVISQKPSRDICQRGTSLTIQCQVDSQVTMMFWYRQQPGQSLTLIATANQGSEATYESGFVIDKFPISRPNLTFSTLTVSNMSPEDSSIYLCSVDMDRGDYGYTFGSGTRLTVV.

The table lists this clone with a count of one. The same CDR3 is also encoded by other DNA sequences in this sample. The V gene is TRBV2, the J gene TRBJ1-2; tentatively, D is TRBD1 (5 bases). This CDR3 spans 15 amino acids. Trimming removed 6 bases from V and 4 bases from J, with 18 bases in between. Germline values: CDR1 SNHLY, CDR2 FYNNEI. The CDR3 coding sequence is TGTGCCAGCAGCGAATATGGGGGGGACTCCTATGGCTACACCTTC. Its translation is CASSEYGGDSYGYTF.

V gene TRBV5-3 combines with J gene TRBJ1-5; TRBD1 matches at 7 bases. TRBV5-3 is reported as an ORF; its role is uncertain. This CDR3 has 19 amino acids. After removal of 0 bases from V and 6 bases from J, the junction contained 18 bases not matched to a gene. In nucleotides, the CDR3 is TGTGCCAGAAGCTTGGAGTTGAGTGGGACAGACAGCTATATTCAGCCCCAGCATTTT. This sequence encodes CARSLELSGTDSYIQPQHF.

Only one count was recorded for this clone. The chain employs TRBV14 and TRBJ2-3; a weak D match, TRBD2 (6 bases). CDR1 and CDR2 (germline): SGHDN, FVKESK. The CDR3 spans 16 residues. The V end was cut by 3 bases, the J end by 5 bases, with 18 bases between. The CDR3 coding sequence is TGTGCCAGCAGCCAGGGGGTAGCGGCCACATTAGATACGCAGTATTTT. Translation gives CASSQGVAATLDTQYF.

The V and J genes are TRBV5-1 and TRBJ2-7, with 12 bases fitting TRBD2. CDR1 SGHRS and CDR2 YFSETQ come from the germline V gene. Trimming removed 4 bases from V and 1 base from J; junction bases left unmatched: 6. The CDR3 contains 16 residues. The CDR3 region has the DNA TGCGCCAGCAGCACCGGACTAGCGGGGATTTCCTACGAGCAGTACTTC. Translated, it gives CASSTGLAGISYEQYF.

This clone was seen just once. The CDR3 DNA sequence: TGCAGCGTTGAGGGAACTGGAAGGGGGCTCTACGAGCAGTACTTC. Translating gives CSVEGTGRGLYEQYF. This chain uses TRBV29-1 with TRBJ2-7; 7 nucleotides align to TRBD1. Trimming cost V 3 bases and J 3 bases; bases outside gene matches: 11. Germline CDR1 SQVTM, CDR2 ANQGSEA. The CDR3 is made up of 15 amino acids.

This sequence joins TRBV9 and TRBJ2-7; TRBD2 agrees at 11 bases. Trimming removed 3 bases from V and 5 bases from J; junction bases left unmatched: 4. This CDR3 is 14 amino acids long. Germline lookup yields CDR1 SGDLS and CDR2 YYNGEE. The CDR3 DNA is TGTGCCAGCAGCGATACTAGCGGGAGAGACGAGCAGTACTTC. Translated, it gives CASSDTSGRDEQYF.

The genes are TRBV6-5 and TRBJ1-1; D gene uncertain. Germline CDR1 reads MNHEY; CDR2 reads SVGAGI. CDR3 length: 14 amino acids. V dropped 0 bases and J dropped 6 bases, with 11 bases sitting between them. The CDR3 bases are TGTGCCAGCAGTTACTCTGAGGGCGGGTCTGAAGCTTTCTTT. It codes for CASSYSEGGSEAFF.